This T cell receptor beta chain is drawn from a study of blood T cell repertoires in COVID-19. Across the study: The origin of the acute and convalescent COVID-19 samples was the United States, Italy and Spain. PBMCs, B-cell-depleted T cells, or T cells provided the cDNA or gDNA that made up the material.

As processed by the authors: Amplification of reference gene primers provided the estimated nucleated cell counts. Data came from immunoSEQ multiplex PCR; TCRdb stores just in-frame clones and leaves some out. V and J calls and clone size are copied from that table; D and trimming were computed from the DNA. The data hold some 100,000 clones, with approximately 78% observed a single time. This clone was recorded only once. CDR3 length: 15 residues. V gave up 6 bases and J gave up 4 bases, with 18 bases separating them. From germline, CDR1 is LNHDA and CDR2 SQIVND (reference sequence). The origin of this receptor is a man between 45 and 60 years old with active or convalescent COVID-19. Material: peripheral blood. The chain couples TRBV19 to TRBJ1-1; D is undetermined. This chain's CDR3 is CASREPGSRLTEAFF. The DNA for the CDR3 is TGTGCCAGTAGGGAACCGGGATCAAGGCTCACTGAAGCTTTCTTT.